These T cell receptor beta chains were read from a single sample in a study of spatial heterogeneity in lung cancer. TCRdb ran MiXCR on the 5' RACE reads and lists one entry per CDR3 protein. The repertoire holds several thousand distinct CDR3 sequences, with 15% to 20% as singletons. The material sequenced was lung tumor tissue, taken at surgery. The source of these receptors is a male donor with early-stage non-small cell lung cancer. The CDR3 runs from the conserved cysteine through the conserved F or W. The D gene is left open where the match is weak. Expanded clones get a size class; other rows say once, few or many, or leave the size out.

few	TRBD1	TRBV12-3/TRBV12-4	TRBJ1-6	TGTGCCAGCAGGTCGACAGGGATCAATTCACCCCTCCACTTT	CASRSTGINSPLHF
NA	NA	TRBV4-1	TRBJ2-1	TGCGCCAGCAGCCAGCATAGGGGTAATGAGCAGTTCTTC	CASSQHRGNEQFF
medium-sized	TRBD2	TRBV6-2/TRBV6-3	TRBJ2-7	TGTGCCAGCATCCCGCCCGGGGGGAGCAACGAGCAGTACTTC	CASIPPGGSNEQYF
medium-sized	NA	TRBV4-3	TRBJ1-4	TGCGCCAGCAGCCAAGGGAGTTGGAAGGATGAAAAACTGTTTTTT	CASSQGSWKDEKLFF
NA	TRBD2	TRBV7-2	TRBJ2-1	TGTGCCAGCAGCTTAGCCTACCTAGCGGGGGGGATCAATGAGCAGTTCTTC	CASSLAYLAGGINEQFF
NA	TRBD2	TRBV4-1	TRBJ2-7	TGCGCCAGCAGCCATCCCGGGGAGGGGTACGAGCAGTACTTC	CASSHPGEGYEQYF
many	NA	TRBV20-1	TRBJ2-7	TGCAGTGCTAGAACGGGGATTATTTCAGACGAGCAGTACTTC	CSARTGIISDEQYF
few	TRBD2	TRBV27	TRBJ2-5	TGTGCCAGCAGTGGACTAGGGGCGGGCGAGACCCAGTACTTC	CASSGLGAGETQYF
medium-sized	NA	TRBV5-5	TRBJ1-5	TGTGCCAGCAGCTTGGGGCCCAGAAGAGAGCAGCCCCAGCATTTT	CASSLGPRREQPQHF
medium-sized	NA	TRBV20-1	TRBJ2-7	TGCAGTGCAATAGACAGAGCCTACGAGCAGTACTTC	CSAIDRAYEQYF
medium-sized	NA	TRBV27	TRBJ1-1	TGTGCCAGCAGTCAAAGACTTAGACTACGCACTGAAGCTTTCTTT	CASSQRLRLRTEAFF
many	TRBD1	TRBV7-9	TRBJ2-5	TGTGCCAGCAGCCCCTCGACAGGGGTAGAGACCCAGTACTTC	CASSPSTGVETQYF
few	NA	TRBV10-3	TRBJ2-7	TGTGCCATCAGTGAAAACAGCGAGTCCTACGAGCAGTACTTC	CAISENSESYEQYF
medium-sized	NA	TRBV9	TRBJ2-2	TGTGCCAGCAGCGTTGGGAACACCGGGGAGCTGTTTTTT	CASSVGNTGELFF
NA	NA	TRBV6-1	TRBJ2-2	TGTGCCAGCAGCGTCACGGAGACCGGGGAGCTGTTTTTT	CASSVTETGELFF
few	NA	TRBV10-3	TRBJ2-7	TGTGCCATCAGAGCGTCTTGGGACTCCTACGAGCAGTACTTC	CAIRASWDSYEQYF
NA	TRBD2	TRBV9	TRBJ2-3	TGTGCCAGCAGCGTAGGGTTAGCGGGGGGGCCCACAGATACGCAGTATTTT	CASSVGLAGGPTDTQYF
NA	NA	TRBV28	TRBJ2-7	TGTGCCAGCATGGGAATCCCCCCGCTCTCCTACGAGCAGTACTTC	CASMGIPPLSYEQYF
NA	NA	TRBV20-1	TRBJ2-7	TGCAGCATCCGGGGACTCGACTCCTACGAGCAGTACTTC	CSIRGLDSYEQYF
few	NA	TRBV11-1	TRBJ2-2	TGTGCCAGCAGCGTCAAGGACGGACCGAACACCGGGGAGCTGTTTTTT	CASSVKDGPNTGELFF
NA	NA	TRBV3-1	TRBJ2-4	TGTGCCAGCAGCCAAGGGGCCCCGCAGTACTTC	CASSQGAPQYF
many	TRBD2	TRBV27	TRBJ2-5	TGTGCCAGCAGTCCCCAGGGACTAGCGGGGCAAGAGACCCAGTACTTC	CASSPQGLAGQETQYF
few	NA	TRBV12-3/TRBV12-4	TRBJ2-2	TGTGCCAGCATAGGGGATCGCGAGAGAACGAACACCGGGGAGCTGTTTTTT	CASIGDRERTNTGELFF
hyperexpanded	TRBD2	TRBV7-8	TRBJ2-2	TGTGCCAGCAGCCAGCGGGAGGGCCCTTCGGGGGAGCTGTTTTTT	CASSQREGPSGELFF
medium-sized	NA	TRBV5-5	TRBJ1-5	TGTGCCAGCAGCCCCTGGGGGTCGGGCAATCAGCCCCAGCATTTT	CASSPWGSGNQPQHF
many	NA	TRBV7-2	TRBJ2-2	TGTGCCAGCAGCTTATTCCCGACGGGGAGGTACGGCACCGGGGAGCTGTTTTTT	CASSLFPTGRYGTGELFF
many	TRBD2	TRBV10-3	TRBJ2-2	TGTGCCATCAGTGAGTCGACTAGCGGGGGGAGCGGCGGGGAGCTGTTTTTT	CAISESTSGGSGGELFF
few	NA	TRBV7-9	TRBJ2-7	TGTGCCAGCAGCCCATTTCCGGCTGGCTACGAGCAGTACTTC	CASSPFPAGYEQYF
NA	TRBD1	TRBV9	TRBJ2-2	TGTGCCAGCAGCCCAGGGGGCCGGCCCGGGGAGCTGTTTTTT	CASSPGGRPGELFF
few	NA	TRBV28	TRBJ2-5	TGTGCCAGCAGTTTTGAGGCAGCGGCGCGTCTGACCCAGTACTTC	CASSFEAAARLTQYF
medium-sized	NA	TRBV28	TRBJ2-7	TGTGCCAGCAGTTTATCCGCCAGGGGCTACGAGCAGTACTTC	CASSLSARGYEQYF
large	NA	TRBV5-1	TRBJ1-2	TGCGCCAGCAGCCCTCATGGGGGGCTGCGCCACTACACCTTC	CASSPHGGLRHYTF
medium-sized	TRBD1	TRBV6-2/TRBV6-3	TRBJ2-1	TGTGCCAGCAGCCAAGGACAGGACTACAATGAGCAGTTCTTC	CASSQGQDYNEQFF
NA	NA	TRBV6-1	TRBJ2-5	TGTGCCAGCAGTGAAAGGGCTCACAGGGCGAGGGAGACCCAGTACTTC	CASSERAHRARETQYF
many	NA	TRBV20-1	TRBJ1-2	TGCAGTGCTCGACAGGCACCGATCTATGGCTACACCTTC	CSARQAPIYGYTF
few	NA	TRBV4-1	TRBJ1-3	TGCGCCAGCAGCCCGTCCAGGGTCTCTGGAAACACCATATATTTT	CASSPSRVSGNTIYF
medium-sized	TRBD1	TRBV6-2/TRBV6-3	TRBJ2-7	TGTGCCAGCAGTTACTCCCTAGACAGGGGGTATATCTACGAGCAGTACTTC	CASSYSLDRGYIYEQYF
few	NA	TRBV6-5	TRBJ2-7	TGTGCCAGCAGCCAACCTCCCTACGAGCAGTACTTC	CASSQPPYEQYF
NA	NA	TRBV30	TRBJ2-7	TGTGCCTGGAGTGCAGGGGACACCTACGAGCAGTACTTC	CAWSAGDTYEQYF
medium-sized	NA	TRBV11-2	TRBJ1-1	TGTGCCAGCAGCTTAGTTAGGGCAGGAGCTTTCTTT	CASSLVRAGAFF
NA	NA	TRBV12-3/TRBV12-4	TRBJ2-7	TGTGCCAGCAGCGACGGGGACTGGAGCTACGAGCAGTACTTC	CASSDGDWSYEQYF
NA	TRBD2	TRBV24-1	TRBJ2-3	TGTGCCACCAGCCAACTAGCGGGCGTTAGCACAGATACGCAGTATTTT	CATSQLAGVSTDTQYF
few	NA	TRBV29-1	TRBJ2-5	TGCAGCGTGGATGAGAAGGGGCGACAAGAGACCCAGTACTTC	CSVDEKGRQETQYF
many	NA	TRBV6-1	TRBJ2-2	TGTGCCAGCCCCCGACAGAATTCGGTGGGATACACCGGGGAGCTGTTTTTT	CASPRQNSVGYTGELFF
NA	NA	TRBV5-1	TRBJ2-1	TGCGCCAGCAGCTTGAGTAGCTGGGCCAATGAGCAGCTCTTC	CASSLSSWANEQLF
medium-sized	NA	TRBV20-1	TRBJ2-5	TGCAGTCCCTCGGGACACCTGGGGGAGACCCAGTACTTC	CSPSGHLGETQYF
few	NA	TRBV6-5	TRBJ1-1	TGTGCCAGCAGTTACATGGGGGGCACTGAAGCTTTCTTT	CASSYMGGTEAFF
medium-sized	NA	TRBV6-6	TRBJ1-5	TGTGCCAGCAGTTACCCATATCAGGGCAATCAGCCCCAGCATTTT	CASSYPYQGNQPQHF
many	TRBD1	TRBV7-2	TRBJ1-1	TGTGCCAGCAGCTTAAGGGACAGGGACACTGAAGCTTTCTTT	CASSLRDRDTEAFF
few	TRBD1	TRBV18	TRBJ2-5	TGTGCCAGCTCACCACCAACAGGGGAAGAGACCCAGTACTTC	CASSPPTGEETQYF
many	NA	TRBV20-1	TRBJ2-1	TGCAGTGCTGGGGTTTCAGTCCAGTTCTTC	CSAGVSVQFF
once	TRBD1	TRBV11-2	TRBJ2-5	TGTGCCAGCAGCCCGGTCGGTGGGACAGGAACCCAGTACTTC	CASSPVGGTGTQYF
medium-sized	NA	TRBV4-3	TRBJ1-2	TGCGCCAGCAGCCAACGGAGGGCAAGGCGGGACTATGGCTACACCTTC	CASSQRRARRDYGYTF
few	TRBD2	TRBV20-1	TRBJ2-7	TGCAGTGCTAGGGAAGCGGGGGGGCCCTACGAGCAGTACTTC	CSAREAGGPYEQYF
medium-sized	TRBD1	TRBV28	TRBJ2-1	TGTGCCAGCATCTCTCAATCCGGGACAGAGAACAATGAGCAGTTCTTC	CASISQSGTENNEQFF
medium-sized	NA	TRBV3-1	TRBJ2-4	TGTGCCAGCAGCCCCCCCCGGGGCCTCCGAGCCAAAAACATTCAGTACTTC	CASSPPRGLRAKNIQYF
NA	TRBD2	TRBV5-4	TRBJ2-2	TGTGCCAGCAGCTCGGGGGGGCTCACCGGGGAGCTGTTTTTT	CASSSGGLTGELFF
once	NA	TRBV4-1	TRBJ1-5	TGCGCCAGCGCGAGCGGAGGTGATCAGCCCCAGCATTTT	CASASGGDQPQHF
many	TRBD1	TRBV10-3	TRBJ1-4	TGTGCCATCAGTGAGATTGTGACAGGGGGCACCTCTAATGAAAAACTGTTTTTT	CAISEIVTGGTSNEKLFF